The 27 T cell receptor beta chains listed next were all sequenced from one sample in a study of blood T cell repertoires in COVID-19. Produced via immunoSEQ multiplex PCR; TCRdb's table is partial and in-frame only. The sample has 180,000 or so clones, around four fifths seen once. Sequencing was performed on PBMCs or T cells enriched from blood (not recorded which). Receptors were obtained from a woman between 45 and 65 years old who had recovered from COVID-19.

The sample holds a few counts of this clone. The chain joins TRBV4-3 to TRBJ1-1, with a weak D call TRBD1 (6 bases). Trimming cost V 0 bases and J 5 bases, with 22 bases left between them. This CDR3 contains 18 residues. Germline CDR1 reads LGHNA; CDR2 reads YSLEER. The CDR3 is CASSQDLWQGRGDTEAFF. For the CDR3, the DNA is TGCGCCAGCAGCCAAGATCTTTGGCAGGGGAGGGGCGATACTGAAGCTTTCTTT.

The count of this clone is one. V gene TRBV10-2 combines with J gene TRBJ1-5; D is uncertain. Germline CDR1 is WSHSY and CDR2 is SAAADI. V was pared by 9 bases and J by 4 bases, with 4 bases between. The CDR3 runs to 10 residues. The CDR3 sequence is CASLNQPQHF. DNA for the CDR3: TGCGCCAGTTTAAATCAGCCCCAGCATTTT.

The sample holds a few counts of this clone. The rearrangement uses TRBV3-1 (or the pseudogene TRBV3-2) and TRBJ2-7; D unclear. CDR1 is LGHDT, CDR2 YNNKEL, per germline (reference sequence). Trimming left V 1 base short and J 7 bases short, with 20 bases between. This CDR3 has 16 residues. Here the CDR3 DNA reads TGTGCCAGCAGCCAAGCCCCCCACAAGTACGGAGAGGAGCAGTACGTC. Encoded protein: CASSQAPHKYGEEQYV.

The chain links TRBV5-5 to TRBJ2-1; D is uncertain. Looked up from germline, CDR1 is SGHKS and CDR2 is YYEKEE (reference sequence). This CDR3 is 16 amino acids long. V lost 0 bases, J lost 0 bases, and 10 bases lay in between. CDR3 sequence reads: CASSLALPSSYNEQFF. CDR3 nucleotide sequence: TGTGCCAGCAGCTTGGCCTTACCCAGCTCCTACAATGAGCAGTTCTTC.

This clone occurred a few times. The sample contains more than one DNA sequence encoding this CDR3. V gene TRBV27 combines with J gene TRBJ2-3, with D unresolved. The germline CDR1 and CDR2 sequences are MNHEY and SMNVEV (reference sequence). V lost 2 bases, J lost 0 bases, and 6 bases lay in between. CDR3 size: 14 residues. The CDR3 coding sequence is TGTGCCAGCAGTTTAGGCCTCAGCACAGATACGCAGTATTTT. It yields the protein CASSLGLSTDTQYF.

CDR3 loop: CASSYRGGLNTEAFF. CDR3 in DNA: TGTGCCAGCAGTTATCGAGGGGGACTGAACACTGAAGCTTTCTTT. The chain is built from TRBV6-2 or TRBV6-3 and TRBJ1-1, with D maybe TRBD1 (6 bases). Germline V gene data show CDR1 as MNHEY and CDR2 as SVGEGT. CDR3 size: 15 residues. V was clipped by 3 bases and J by 0 bases, with 11 bases between them.

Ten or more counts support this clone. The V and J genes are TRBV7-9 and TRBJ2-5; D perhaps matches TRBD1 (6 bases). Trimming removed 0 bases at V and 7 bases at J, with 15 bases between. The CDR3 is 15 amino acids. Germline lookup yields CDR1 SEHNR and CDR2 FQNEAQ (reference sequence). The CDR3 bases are TGTGCCAGCAGCTTAGCGGGGGCCCTATCAGGGACCCAGTACTTC. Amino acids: CASSLAGALSGTQYF.

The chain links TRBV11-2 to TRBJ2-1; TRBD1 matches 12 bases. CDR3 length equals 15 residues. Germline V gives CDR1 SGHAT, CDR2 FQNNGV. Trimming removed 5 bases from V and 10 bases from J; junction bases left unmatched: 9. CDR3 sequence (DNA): TGTGCCAGCAGCCTCGTGGGGACAGGGGGCACCGAGCAGTTCTTC. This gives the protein CASSLVGTGGTEQFF.

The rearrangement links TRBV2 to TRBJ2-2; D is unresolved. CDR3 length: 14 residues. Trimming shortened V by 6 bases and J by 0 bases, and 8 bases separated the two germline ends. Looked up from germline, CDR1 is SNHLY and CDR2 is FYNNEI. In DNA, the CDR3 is TGTGCCAGCAGCCCCGCGACGAACACCGGGGAGCTGTTTTTT. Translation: CASSPATNTGELFF.

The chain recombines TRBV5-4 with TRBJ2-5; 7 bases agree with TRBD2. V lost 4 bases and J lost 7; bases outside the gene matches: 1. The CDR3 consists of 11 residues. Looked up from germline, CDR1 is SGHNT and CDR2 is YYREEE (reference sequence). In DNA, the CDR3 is TGTGCCAGCAGCCCGGGGGGGACCCAGTACTTC. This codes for CASSPGGTQYF.

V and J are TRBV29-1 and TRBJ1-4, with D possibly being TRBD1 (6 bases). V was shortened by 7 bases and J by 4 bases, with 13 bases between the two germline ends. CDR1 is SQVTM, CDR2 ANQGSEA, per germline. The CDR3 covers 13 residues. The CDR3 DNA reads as TGCAGCGCCGCGGGGGCGGGTAATGAAAAACTGTTTTTT. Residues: CSAAGAGNEKLFF.

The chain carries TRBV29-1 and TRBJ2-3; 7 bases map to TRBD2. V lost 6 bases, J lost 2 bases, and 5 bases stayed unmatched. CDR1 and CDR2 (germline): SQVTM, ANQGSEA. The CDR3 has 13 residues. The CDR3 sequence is CSVGAGTTDTQYF. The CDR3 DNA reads TGCAGCGTGGGAGCGGGGACCACAGATACGCAGTATTTT.

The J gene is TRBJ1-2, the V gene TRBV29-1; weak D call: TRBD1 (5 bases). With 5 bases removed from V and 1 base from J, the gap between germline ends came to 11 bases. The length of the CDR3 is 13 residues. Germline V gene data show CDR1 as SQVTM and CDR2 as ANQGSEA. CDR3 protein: CSVLEDSNYGYTF. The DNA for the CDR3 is TGCAGCGTTTTGGAAGACAGTAACTATGGCTACACCTTC.

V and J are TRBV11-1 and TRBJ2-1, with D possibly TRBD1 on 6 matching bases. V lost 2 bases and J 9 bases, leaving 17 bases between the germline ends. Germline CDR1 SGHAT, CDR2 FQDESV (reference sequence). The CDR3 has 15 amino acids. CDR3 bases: TGTGCCAGCAGCTTATCCAGGGGATCGAGTTTTGAGCAGTTCTTC. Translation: CASSLSRGSSFEQFF.

CDR3 in DNA: TGTGCCAGCAGCCCGCTATCCGGGACAGGGGGCCGGCGTTTCTATGGCTACACCTTC. Protein sequence: CASSPLSGTGGRRFYGYTF. The gene calls are TRBV11-2 and TRBJ1-2; 12 nucleotides line up with TRBD1. Germline V gives CDR1 SGHAT, CDR2 FQNNGV. V trimming: 5 bases; J trimming: 4 bases; junction bases outside the gene matches: 17. The CDR3 is made up of 19 amino acids. Combining the CDR3 with reference TRBV11-2 and TRBJ1-2 gives the whole variable domain EAGVAQSPRYKIIEKRQSVAFWCNPISGHATLYWYQQILGQGPKLLIQFQNNGVVDDSQLPKDRFSAERLKGVDSTLKIQPAKLEDSAVYLCASSPLSGTGGRRFYGYTFGSGTRLTVV.

CDR3 nucleotides: TGTGCCAGCAGACAGGACAGTAACTATGGCTACACCTTC. This translates into CASRQDSNYGYTF. The chain joins TRBV7-9 to TRBJ1-2; tentative D call: TRBD1 (6 bases). Germline assignment: CDR1 SEHNR and CDR2 FQNEAQ (reference sequence). Trimming removed 6 bases from V and 1 base from J, with 9 bases in between. The CDR3 totals 13 residues. Looking up the rest from reference TRBV7-9 and TRBJ1-2 gives the full variable domain: DTGVSQNPRHKITKRGQNVTFRCDPISEHNRLYWYRQTLGQGPEFLTYFQNEAQLEKSRLLSDRFSAERPKGSFSTLEIQRTEQGDSAMYLCASRQDSNYGYTFGSGTRLTVV.

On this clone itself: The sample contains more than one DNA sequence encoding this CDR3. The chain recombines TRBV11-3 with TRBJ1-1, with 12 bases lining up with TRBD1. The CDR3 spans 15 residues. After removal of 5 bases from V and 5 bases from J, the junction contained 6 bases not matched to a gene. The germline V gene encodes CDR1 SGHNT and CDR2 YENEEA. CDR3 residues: CASSLGQGAWTEAFF. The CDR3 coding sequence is TGTGCCAGCAGCCTGGGACAGGGGGCTTGGACTGAAGCTTTCTTT.

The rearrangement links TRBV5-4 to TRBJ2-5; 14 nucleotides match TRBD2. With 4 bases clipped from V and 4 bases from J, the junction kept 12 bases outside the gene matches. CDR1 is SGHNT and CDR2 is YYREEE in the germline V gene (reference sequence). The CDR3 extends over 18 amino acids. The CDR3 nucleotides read TGTGCCAGCAGCGCCGGGGGACTAGCGGGAGTAGGTTTAGAGACCCAGTACTTC. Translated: CASSAGGLAGVGLETQYF.

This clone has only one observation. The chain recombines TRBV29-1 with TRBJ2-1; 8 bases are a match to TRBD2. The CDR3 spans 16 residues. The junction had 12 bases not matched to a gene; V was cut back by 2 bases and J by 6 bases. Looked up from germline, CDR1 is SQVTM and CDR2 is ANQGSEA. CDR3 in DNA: TGCAGCGTTGAAAGGGTGGGCTGGACTAGCTCCAATGAGCAGTTCTTC. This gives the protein CSVERVGWTSSNEQFF.

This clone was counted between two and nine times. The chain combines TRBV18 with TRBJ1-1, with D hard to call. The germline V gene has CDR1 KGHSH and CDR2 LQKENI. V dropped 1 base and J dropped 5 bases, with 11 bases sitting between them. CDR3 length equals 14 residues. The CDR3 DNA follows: TGTGCCAGCTCACCACGGGCGACACCTACTGAAGCTTTCTTT. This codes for CASSPRATPTEAFF.

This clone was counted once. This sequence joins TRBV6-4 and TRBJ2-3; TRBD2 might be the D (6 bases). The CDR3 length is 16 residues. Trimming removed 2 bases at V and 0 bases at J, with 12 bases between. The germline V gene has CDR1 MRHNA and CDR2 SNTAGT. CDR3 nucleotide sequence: TGTGCCAGCAGTGACGCGCCTAGCGTAAGCACAGATACGCAGTATTTT. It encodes CASSDAPSVSTDTQYF.

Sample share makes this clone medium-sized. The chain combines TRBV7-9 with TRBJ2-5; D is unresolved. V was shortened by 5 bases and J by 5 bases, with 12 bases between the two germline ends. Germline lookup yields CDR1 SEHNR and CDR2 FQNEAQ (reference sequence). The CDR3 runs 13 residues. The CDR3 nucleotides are TGTGCCAGCAGCCCGACTCCACCGGAGACCCAGTACTTC. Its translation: CASSPTPPETQYF.

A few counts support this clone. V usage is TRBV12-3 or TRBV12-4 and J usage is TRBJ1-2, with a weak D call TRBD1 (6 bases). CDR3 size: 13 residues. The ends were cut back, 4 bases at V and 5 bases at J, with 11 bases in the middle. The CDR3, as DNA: TGTGCCAGCAGTTACAGGGAAGATTATGGCTACACCTTC. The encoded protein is CASSYREDYGYTF.

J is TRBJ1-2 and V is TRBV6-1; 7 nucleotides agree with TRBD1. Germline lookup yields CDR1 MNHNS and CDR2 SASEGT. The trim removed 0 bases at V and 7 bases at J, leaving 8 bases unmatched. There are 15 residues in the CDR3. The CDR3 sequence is CASSEAVRGHGGYTF. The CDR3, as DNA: TGTGCCAGCAGTGAAGCGGTTAGGGGGCACGGTGGCTACACCTTC.

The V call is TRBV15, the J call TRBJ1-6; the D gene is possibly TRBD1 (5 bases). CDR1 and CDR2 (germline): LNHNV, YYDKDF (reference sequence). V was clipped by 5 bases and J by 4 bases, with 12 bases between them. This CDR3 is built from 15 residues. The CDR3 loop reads CATSPGGDYNSPLHF. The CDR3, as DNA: TGTGCCACCAGCCCGGGGGGGGATTATAATTCACCCCTCCACTTT.

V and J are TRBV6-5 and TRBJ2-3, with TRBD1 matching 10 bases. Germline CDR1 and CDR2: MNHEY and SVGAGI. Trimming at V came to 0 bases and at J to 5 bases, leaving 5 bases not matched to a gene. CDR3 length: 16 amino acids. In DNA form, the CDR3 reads TGTGCCAGCAGTTACTCCGTAGGACAGGGGGTAGATACGCAGTATTTT. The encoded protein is CASSYSVGQGVDTQYF.

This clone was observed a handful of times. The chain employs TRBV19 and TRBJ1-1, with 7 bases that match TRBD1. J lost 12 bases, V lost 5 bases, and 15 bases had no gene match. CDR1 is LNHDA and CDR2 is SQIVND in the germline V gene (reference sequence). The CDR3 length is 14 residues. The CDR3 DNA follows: TGTGCCAGTAGTCCGATGACAGGGCCCGGGGGAACTTTCTTT. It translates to CASSPMTGPGGTFF.